The rows below give T cell receptor beta chains drawn from one sample of a study of identical twins. TCRdb re-called the 5' RACE reads with MiXCR, one entry per CDR3 protein. The sample has about 1.7 million distinct CDR3 sequences; about 30% are singletons. Sequenced sample: cord blood. The receptors here all came from a newborn girl in good health. Each CDR3 is given with its conserved first and last residue. The D gene is left open where the match is weak. Clone sizes are given selectively: once, few, many, or a class where the clone is expanded.

clone_size	v_call	j_call	d_call	cdr3_aa	cdr3_nt
-	TRBV27	TRBJ1-1	TRBD1	CASSLADRDITEAFF	TGTGCCAGCAGTTTAGCCGACAGGGATATTACTGAAGCTTTCTTT
-	TRBV20-1	TRBJ2-7	-	CSARDRRTGETYEQYF	TGCAGTGCTAGAGATAGACGTACGGGAGAAACCTACGAGCAGTACTTC
-	TRBV5-1	TRBJ2-7	-	CASIPSSYEQYF	TGCGCCAGCATCCCGAGCTCCTACGAGCAGTACTTC
few	TRBV12-3/TRBV12-4	TRBJ2-1	-	CASSFAIWPSSYNEQFF	TGTGCCAGCAGTTTCGCTATCTGGCCGAGCTCCTACAATGAGCAGTTCTTC
many	TRBV12-3/TRBV12-4	TRBJ2-3	-	CASKPSTDTQYF	TGTGCCAGCAAGCCTAGCACAGATACGCAGTATTTT
-	TRBV7-9	TRBJ2-1	TRBD2	CASSSTSGTYNERFF	TGTGCCAGCAGCTCCACTAGCGGGACGTACAATGAGCGGTTCTTC
-	TRBV27	TRBJ2-1	TRBD2	CASGGLAGGYNEQFF	TGTGCCAGCGGGGGACTAGCGGGAGGGTACAATGAGCAGTTCTTC
-	TRBV20-1	TRBJ2-7	TRBD1	CSAGRFDRGYEQYF	TGCAGTGCCGGACGTTTTGACAGGGGCTACGAGCAGTACTTC
-	TRBV12-3/TRBV12-4	TRBJ2-5	TRBD1	CAGSWGTVLYDQYF	TGTGCCGGCAGTTGGGGGACAGTCCTCTACGATCAGTACTTC
-	TRBV7-2	TRBJ2-5	TRBD2	CASSLHPGLAEETQYF	TGTGCCAGCAGCTTACATCCCGGACTAGCGGAAGAGACCCAGTACTTC
-	TRBV9	TRBJ2-3	-	CASSVKAQRLDTDTQYF	TGTGCCAGCAGCGTAAAGGCCCAGAGACTAGACACAGATACGCAGTATTTT
few	TRBV7-2	TRBJ2-1	-	CASSPRRGYNEQFF	TGTGCCAGCAGCCCAAGGAGGGGTTACAATGAGCAGTTCTTC
-	TRBV20-1	TRBJ1-5	TRBD1	CSAADRVGNRPQHF	TGCAGTGCTGCGGACAGGGTGGGCAATCGGCCCCAGCATTTT
-	TRBV20-1	TRBJ2-5	-	CSAARGKETQYF	TGCAGTGCCGCTCGGGGCAAAGAGACCCAGTACTTC
-	TRBV20-1	TRBJ2-3	-	CSASNGNTQYF	TGCAGTGCTAGTAACGGGAATACGCAGTATTTT
few	TRBV28	TRBJ2-7	-	CASRPTSNRFAYEQYF	TGTGCCAGCCGGCCGACTAGTAATCGCTTCGCCTACGAGCAGTACTTC
-	TRBV10-3	TRBJ1-1	-	CAISEGRDVMNTEAFF	TGTGCCATCAGTGAGGGCAGGGATGTTATGAACACTGAAGCTTTCTTT
-	TRBV20-1	TRBJ1-2	-	CSASLTGNNGYTF	TGCAGTGCTAGTCTCACAGGGAACAATGGCTACACCTTC
-	TRBV18	TRBJ2-7	-	CASSPGWEQYF	TGTGCCAGCTCTCCCGGTTGGGAGCAGTACTTC
-	TRBV13	TRBJ2-7	-	CASSPPDGGYEQYF	TGTGCCAGCAGCCCTCCAGATGGGGGCTACGAGCAGTACTTC
-	TRBV6-6	TRBJ2-3	TRBD2	CASSYLGLAGTDTQYF	TGTGCCAGCAGTTATCTCGGACTAGCGGGCACAGATACGCAGTATTTT
-	TRBV2	TRBJ2-5	-	CASSATNQETQYF	TGTGCCAGCAGTGCGACTAATCAAGAGACCCAGTACTTC
few	TRBV13	TRBJ2-7	-	CASSLGRVKWTYEQYF	TGTGCCAGCAGCTTAGGCAGAGTAAAATGGACCTACGAGCAGTACTTC
-	TRBV5-8	TRBJ2-3	TRBD2	CASSLFLAGDLSTDTQYF	TGTGCCAGCAGCTTATTCCTAGCGGGGGACCTGAGCACAGATACGCAGTATTTT
-	TRBV24-1	TRBJ1-1	TRBD1	CATGQGAEAFF	TGTGCCACCGGCCAGGGGGCTGAAGCTTTCTTT
-	TRBV7-9	TRBJ2-3	-	CASMVATDTQYF	TGTGCCAGCATGGTGGCGACGGATACGCAGTATTTT
-	TRBV7-8	TRBJ2-1	-	CASSLEWRSLSSYNEQFF	TGTGCCAGCAGCTTAGAGTGGCGGAGCCTCTCTTCCTACAATGAGCAGTTCTTC
many	TRBV7-9	TRBJ1-2	TRBD1	CASSRDRASYGYTF	TGTGCCAGCAGCCGGGACAGGGCTAGCTATGGCTACACCTTC
once	TRBV6-5	TRBJ1-2	TRBD1	CASSYEDRGSGGYTF	TGTGCCAGCAGTTACGAGGACAGGGGATCGGGAGGCTACACCTTC